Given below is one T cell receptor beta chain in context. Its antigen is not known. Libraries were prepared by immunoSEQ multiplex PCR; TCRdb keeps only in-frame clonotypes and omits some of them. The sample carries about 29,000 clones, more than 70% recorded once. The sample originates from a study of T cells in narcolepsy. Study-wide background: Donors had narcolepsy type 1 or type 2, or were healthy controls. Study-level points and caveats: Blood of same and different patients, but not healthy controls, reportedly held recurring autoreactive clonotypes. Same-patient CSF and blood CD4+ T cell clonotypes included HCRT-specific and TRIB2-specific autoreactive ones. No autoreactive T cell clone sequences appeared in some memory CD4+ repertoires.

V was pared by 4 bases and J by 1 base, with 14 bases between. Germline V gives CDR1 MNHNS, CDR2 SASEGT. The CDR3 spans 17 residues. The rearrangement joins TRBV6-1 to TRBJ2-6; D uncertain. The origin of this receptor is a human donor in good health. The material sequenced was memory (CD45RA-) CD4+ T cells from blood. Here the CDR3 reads CASSGWGDPSGANVLTF. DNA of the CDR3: TGTGCCAGCAGTGGCTGGGGTGACCCATCTGGGGCCAACGTCCTGACTTTC.